This T cell receptor (beta chain) was found in a study of T cell responses to AZD1222 COVID-19 vaccine. Germline loops: CDR1 SGHAT, CDR2 FQNNGV. Trimming cost V 5 bases and J 6 bases, with 16 bases left between them. There are 14 residues in the CDR3. Study-wide results and caveats: Spike-specific TCR breadth and depth were elevated following two AZD1222 doses. Dominant at 160-218 and 743-854, vaccine-associated CD4 TCRs also spanned spike.

Regarding this clone: Antigen: not known.

Repertoires were generated with immunoSEQ multiplex PCR, while TCRdb's copy carries only in-frame clones and drops some. The data show some 160,000 clones, around 88% seen once. Sample: peripheral blood, taken 28 days after the second AZD1222 dose. This clonotype was sampled from an adult who received the AZD1222 COVID-19 vaccine. V is TRBV11-2 and J is TRBJ1-2, with D possibly being TRBD1 (5 bases). CDR3 amino acids: CASSGDLGVNGYTF. The CDR3 region has the DNA TGTGCCAGCAGCGGGGATCTGGGGGTCAATGGCTACACCTTC.